The sample holds one count of the clone carrying this T cell receptor beta chain. The antigen is undetermined. This entry comes from a study of memory CD4+ T cells and cytomegalovirus serostatus. General study findings and limits: About 40% of the roughly 160 known CMV-associated TCRbeta sequences appeared in CD4+ memory.

Profiled with immunoSEQ multiplex PCR; TCRdb holds only in-frame clones, not every one. The sample has 40,000 to 50,000 clones; around four fifths are singletons. The sort gate was single viable CD3+CD4+CD8-CD45RO+ cells for memory CD4+ T cells. This CDR3 is built from 12 residues. The germline V gene has CDR1 MNHNS and CDR2 SASEGT. V was cut by 7 bases and J by 0 bases, with 4 bases left in between. The source of this sequence is an adult in good health and CMV-seropositive. This chain links TRBV6-1 with TRBJ1-5; D not certain. The sample comprised memory CD4+ T cells from blood. CDR3 protein: CASTDSNQPQHF. The CDR3, as DNA: TGTGCCAGCACTGATAGCAATCAGCCCCAGCATTTT.